This T cell receptor beta chain comes out of a study of blood T cell repertoires in COVID-19. Study information: There were acute and convalescent COVID-19 samples, and they came from the United States, Italy and Spain. PBMCs, B-cell-depleted T cells, or T cells provided the cDNA or gDNA that made up the material.

Per the original methods: Amplified reference gene primers provided the basis for estimating nucleated cell counts. The data were produced by immunoSEQ multiplex PCR, yet TCRdb's version contains in-frame clones alone and is incomplete. V and J calls and clone size come straight from that table; D and trimming were deduced from the DNA. Of roughly 97,000 clones in the sample, 70% to 85% were seen once. Trimming took 0 bases from V and 8 from J; bases not matched to a gene: 8. This CDR3 is built from 16 residues. Germline CDR1 and CDR2: SGHRS and YFSETQ. Sequenced sample: peripheral blood. The origin of this receptor is a man in his 70s with acute or convalescent COVID-19. The rearrangement links TRBV5-1 to TRBJ1-4; 9 positions match TRBD1. CDR3: CASSLGSQGAREKLFF. The DNA for the CDR3 is TGCGCCAGCAGCTTGGGGTCACAGGGGGCGAGGGAAAAACTGTTTTTT.